This T cell receptor (beta chain) is drawn from a study of blood T cell repertoires in COVID-19. Study information: Spain, Italy and the United States supplied samples that represented acute and convalescent COVID-19. PBMCs, B-cell-depleted T cells, or T cells were the source of the cDNA or gDNA that made up the material.

Study processing details: Researchers report that nucleated cell counts were estimated from reference gene primer amplification. Using immunoSEQ multiplex PCR, the repertoire was profiled, and TCRdb retains in-frame clones only, with some absent. V, J and clone size are those of that table, while D and trimming were read from the DNA. Of roughly 70,000 clones in the sample, approximately 84% were seen once. J was trimmed by 4 bases and V by 4 bases; bases with no gene match: 7. The CDR3 sequence is 18 residues long. CDR1 and CDR2 (germline): MGHRA, YSYEKL. The sample taken for sequencing was peripheral blood. The sequence was obtained from a human donor in a cohort sampled during active COVID-19. The chain carries TRBV4-1 and TRBJ2-2, with 15 bases aligning to TRBD2. The CDR3 loop is CASSPGLAGGGITGELFF. CDR3 in DNA: TGCGCCAGCAGCCCGGGACTAGCGGGGGGCGGGATCACCGGGGAGCTGTTTTTT.